What follows describes a single T cell receptor beta chain. This clonotype has only a few counts. The antigen it recognizes is unknown. Base-call qualities are not available, and no considerably larger clone is one nucleotide away. This sample was included in a study of T-cell memory formation after mild COVID-19 (dated by TCRdb to about 2021). For context, the study as a whole: TCR sequence clusters from the two donors were largely donor specific. Two young, previously healthy adult volunteers, one female and one male, were included in the cohort. In a couple of donors, T-cell clones that expanded and contracted after mild COVID-19 were tracked by sequencing TCRalpha and TCRbeta repertoires over time. What the authors observed across the whole study: Contracting CD4+ clones appeared mostly in the CM and EM memory subsets, whereas CD8+ clones were enriched in EMRA. From day 15 to 85, contracting clones showed balanced CD4/CD8 phenotypes, whereas a second wave of clones that expanded from day 15 to 37 leaned towards CD4+. The second-wave clones that peaked on day 37 were not confirmed to be SARS-CoV-2 specific. Some responding clones were detected in pre-infection memory, which suggested that pre-existing cross-reactive memory T cells had joined the SARS-CoV-2 response. The study included only a couple of mild cases, and larger cohorts that include severe cases with pre-infection samples were judged to be necessary.

The listed sequencing device is Illumina NovaSeq 6000. TCRalpha and TCRbeta cDNA libraries were built by 5'RACE with constant-segment primers, adding sample barcodes and unique molecular identifiers. Trizol reagent was used to extract RNA from every sample. Libraries were amplified in two PCR steps, with a second sample barcode and Illumina TruSeq adapters added in the second step. Libraries were sequenced on an Illumina NovaSeq with 2 x 150 bp paired-end reads. Turning to the authors' computational methods: With migec v1.2.7, reads were demultiplexed and then collapsed into UMI-guided consensus sequences. Using mixcr v2.1.11, UMI consensuses were aligned to TRA and TRB V and J templates and then assembled into clonotypes. A clonotype was counted as expanded or contracted only when both edgeR and NoisET called the clonotype significant, with the noise models trained on biological replicates. For edgeR calls, the thresholds were a false discovery rate-adjusted p below 0.01 and a log2 fold-change of 1. As an exploratory analysis of dynamics, max-normalized trajectories of the 1000 most abundant clonotypes were examined by PCA with hierarchical clustering. Each responding clone was given a CD4 or CD8 phenotype based on the CD4+ and CD8+ repertoires, which had been sequenced separately. TCRdb redid the processing of the public reads, applying fastp at Q25 and MiXCR, and retained in-frame beta chains. Every distinct CDR3 protein forms one entry, paired with its most common genes and DNA. The authors' filters were not applied to this entry. Recorded for this sample are nearly 110,000 distinct CDR3 sequences; approximately 15% of them occurred a single time. The ten largest clones capture less than 45% of the sample.

Ficoll-Paque density gradient centrifugation was the method used to isolate PBMCs. Via the germline V gene (reference sequence), CDR1 is SEHNR and CDR2 FQNEAQ. The CDR3 covers 14 residues, taking in both the cysteine and the phenylalanine. Kept here is only the CDR3 DNA, which spans 42 bases and is read in frame from base 1. V is cut back by 3 bases and J by 9 bases, with 10 bases in the junction unmatched. This receptor was taken from a man younger than 35 who had mild COVID-19 (a few samples of this study predate the infection). The sample titles of this study are shuffled in the database, so cell type and time point are left out; the donor was told from shared clones. The material sequenced was PBMCs or a T cell subset sorted from them (not recorded which). The receptor chain draws on TRBV7-9 and TRBJ2-7; TRBD1 lines up with 8 middle nucleotides. DNA sequence: TGTGCCAGCAGCTTCTCCGGACAGGGTCAGCGGCAGTACTTC. The resulting protein is CASSFSGQGQRQYF.